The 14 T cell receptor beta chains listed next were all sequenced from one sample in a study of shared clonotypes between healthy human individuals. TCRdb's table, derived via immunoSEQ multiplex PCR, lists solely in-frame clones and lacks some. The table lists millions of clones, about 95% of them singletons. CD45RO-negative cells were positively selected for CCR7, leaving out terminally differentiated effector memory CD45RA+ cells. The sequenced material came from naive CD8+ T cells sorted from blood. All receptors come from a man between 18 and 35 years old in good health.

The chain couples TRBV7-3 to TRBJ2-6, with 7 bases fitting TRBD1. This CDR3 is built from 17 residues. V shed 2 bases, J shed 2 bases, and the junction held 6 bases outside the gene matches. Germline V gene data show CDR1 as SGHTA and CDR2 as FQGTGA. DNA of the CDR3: TGTGCCAGCAGCTTATTACAGGGGTTAGCTGGGGCCAACGTCCTGACTTTC. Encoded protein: CASSLLQGLAGANVLTF.

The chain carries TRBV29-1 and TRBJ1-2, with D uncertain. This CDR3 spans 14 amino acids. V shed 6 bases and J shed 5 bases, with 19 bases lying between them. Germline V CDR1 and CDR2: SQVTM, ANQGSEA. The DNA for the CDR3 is TGCAGCGTATATAGTCCTTCTACACTATATGGCTACACCTTC. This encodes CSVYSPSTLYGYTF.

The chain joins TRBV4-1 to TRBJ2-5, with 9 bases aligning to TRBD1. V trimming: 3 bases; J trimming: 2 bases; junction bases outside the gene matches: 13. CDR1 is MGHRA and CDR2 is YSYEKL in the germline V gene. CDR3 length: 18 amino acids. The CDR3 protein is CASSQLGTGTIVQETQYF. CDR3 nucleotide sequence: TGCGCCAGCAGCCAGCTTGGGACAGGGACGATCGTACAAGAGACCCAGTACTTC.

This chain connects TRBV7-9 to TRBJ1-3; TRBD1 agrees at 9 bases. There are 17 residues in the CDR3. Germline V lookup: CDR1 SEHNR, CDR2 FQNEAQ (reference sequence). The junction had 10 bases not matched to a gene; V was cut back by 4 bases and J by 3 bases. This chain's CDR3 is CASSSPRTGESGNTIYF. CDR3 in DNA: TGTGCCAGCAGCTCCCCTAGGACAGGGGAGAGTGGAAACACCATATATTTT.

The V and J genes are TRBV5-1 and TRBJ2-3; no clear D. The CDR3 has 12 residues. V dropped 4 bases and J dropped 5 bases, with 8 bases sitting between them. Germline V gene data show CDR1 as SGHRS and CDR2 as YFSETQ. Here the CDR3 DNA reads TGCGCCAGCAGCCCCTCGGGAGATACGCAGTATTTT. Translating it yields CASSPSGDTQYF.

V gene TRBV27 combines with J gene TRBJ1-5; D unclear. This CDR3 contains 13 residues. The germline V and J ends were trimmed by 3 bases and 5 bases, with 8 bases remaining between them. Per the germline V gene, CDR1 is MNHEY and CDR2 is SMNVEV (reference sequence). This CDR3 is CASSFGPYQPQHF. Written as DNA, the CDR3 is TGTGCCAGCAGTTTTGGGCCATATCAGCCCCAGCATTTT.

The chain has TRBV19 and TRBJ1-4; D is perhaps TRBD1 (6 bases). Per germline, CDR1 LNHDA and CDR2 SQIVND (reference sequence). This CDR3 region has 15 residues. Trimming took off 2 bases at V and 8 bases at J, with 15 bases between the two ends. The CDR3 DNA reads TGTGCCAGTAGTATATGGGGGGGGACATCCGAAAAACTGTTTTTT. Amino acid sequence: CASSIWGGTSEKLFF.

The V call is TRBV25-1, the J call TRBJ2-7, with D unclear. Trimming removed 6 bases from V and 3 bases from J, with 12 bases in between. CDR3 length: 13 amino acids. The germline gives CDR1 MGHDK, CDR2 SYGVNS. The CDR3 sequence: CASSTTDVYEQYF. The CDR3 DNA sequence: TGTGCCAGCAGCACAACAGACGTCTACGAGCAGTACTTC.

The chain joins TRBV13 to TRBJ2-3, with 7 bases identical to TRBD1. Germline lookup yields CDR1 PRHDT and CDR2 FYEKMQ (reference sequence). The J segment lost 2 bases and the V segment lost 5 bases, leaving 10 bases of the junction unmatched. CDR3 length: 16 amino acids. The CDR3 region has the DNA TGTGCCAGCAGCCCGACCGGGACAGTCTACACAGATACGCAGTATTTT. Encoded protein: CASSPTGTVYTDTQYF. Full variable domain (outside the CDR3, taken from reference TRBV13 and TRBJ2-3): AAGVIQSPRHLIKEKRETATLKCYPIPRHDTVYWYQQGPGQDPQFLISFYEKMQSDKGSIPDRFSAQQFSDYHSELNMSSLELGDSALYFCASSPTGTVYTDTQYFGPGTRLTVL.

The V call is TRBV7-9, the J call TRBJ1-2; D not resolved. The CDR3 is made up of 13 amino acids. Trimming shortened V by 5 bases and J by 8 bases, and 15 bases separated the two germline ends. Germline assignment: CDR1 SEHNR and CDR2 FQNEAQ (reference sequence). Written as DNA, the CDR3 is TGTGCCAGCAGCCCAGCCCCCTCATGGGGCTACACCTTC. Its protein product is CASSPAPSWGYTF.

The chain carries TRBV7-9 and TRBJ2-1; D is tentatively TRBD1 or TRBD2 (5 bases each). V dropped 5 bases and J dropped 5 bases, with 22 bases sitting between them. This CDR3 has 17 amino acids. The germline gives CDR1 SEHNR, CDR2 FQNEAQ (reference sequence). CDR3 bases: TGTGCCAGCAGCCCCCGTCGGGGCGAAGACCGCCACAATGAGCAGTTCTTC. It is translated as CASSPRRGEDRHNEQFF.

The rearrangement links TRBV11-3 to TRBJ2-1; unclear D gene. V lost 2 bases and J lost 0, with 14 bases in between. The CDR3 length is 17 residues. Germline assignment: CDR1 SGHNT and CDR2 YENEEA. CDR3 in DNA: TGTGCCAGCAGCTTATTTTGCTCTCTGAGCTCCTACAATGAGCAGTTCTTC. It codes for CASSLFCSLSSYNEQFF. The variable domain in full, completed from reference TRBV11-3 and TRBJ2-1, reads EAGVVQSPRYKIIEKKQPVAFWCNPISGHNTLYWYLQNLGQGPELLIRYENEEAVDDSQLPKDRFSAERLKGVDSTLKIQPAELGDSAVYLCASSLFCSLSSYNEQFFGPGTRLTVL.

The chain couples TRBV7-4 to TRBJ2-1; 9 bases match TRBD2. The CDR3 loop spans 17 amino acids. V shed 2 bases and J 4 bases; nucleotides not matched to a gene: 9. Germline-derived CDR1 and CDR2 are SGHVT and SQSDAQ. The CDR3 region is CASSLPPGSGGYNEQFF. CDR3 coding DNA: TGTGCCAGCAGCTTACCGCCCGGCAGCGGGGGGTACAATGAGCAGTTCTTC.

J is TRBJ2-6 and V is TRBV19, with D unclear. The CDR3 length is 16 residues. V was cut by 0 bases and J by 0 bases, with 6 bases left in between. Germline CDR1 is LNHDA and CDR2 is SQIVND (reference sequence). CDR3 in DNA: TGTGCCAGTAGTATAGATCTTGGCTCTGGGGCCAACGTCCTGACTTTC. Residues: CASSIDLGSGANVLTF.